The T cell receptor (beta chain) described here comes from a study of T cell changes during pregnancy in multiple sclerosis. With 2 bases removed from V and 2 bases from J, the gap between germline ends came to 12 bases. The CDR3 runs to 15 residues. Germline V gene sequence: CDR1 SGHTA, CDR2 FQGTGA. The table came from immunoSEQ multiplex PCR; TCRdb's copy has only in-frame clones and leaves some out. The sample records about 56,000 clones, around 90% being singletons. This chain uses TRBV7-3 with TRBJ1-2, with D maybe TRBD1 (6 bases). The clonotype comes from a female donor with multiple sclerosis, enrolled in a pregnancy study. Sequencing was performed on CD4+ T cells from peripheral blood mononuclear cells, taken in the third trimester of pregnancy. CDR3 in DNA: TGTGCCAGCAGCTTAGGGCAGGGGCCCAACTATGGCTACACCTTC. This translates into CASSLGQGPNYGYTF. The full variable domain, completed using reference TRBV7-3 and TRBJ1-2, is GAGVSQTPSNKVTEKGKYVELRCDPISGHTALYWYRQSLGQGPEFLIYFQGTGAADDSGLPNDRFFAVRPEGSVSTLKIQRTERGDSAVYLCASSLGQGPNYGYTFGSGTRLTVV.